A selection of T cell receptor beta chains follows, all from one sample in a study of CD8 T cells in Susac syndrome. TCRdb reprocessed the immunoSEQ multiplex PCR reads via MiXCR and lists one record per CDR3 protein. The data show about 240,000 distinct CDR3 sequences, 95% to 97% seen once. The sample consisted of CD4+ T cells from PBMCs. These receptors were taken from a human donor with Susac syndrome. CDR3s include the opening cysteine and the closing phenylalanine or tryptophan. Clone size is not always given. Where it is, it says once, few, many or a class for expanded clones.

.	TRBV18	CASSPGTSGYYEQYF
.	TRBV12-3/TRBV12-4	CASSFRTRQYF
.	TRBV29-1	CSVGTGAGVRSYEQYF
.	TRBV5-4	CASSAGRDRGSDTQYF
.	TRBV18	CASSPPLGPRYGYTF
.	TRBV20-1	CSALGRGLAGGAKNIQYF
once	TRBV29-1	CSVAGGLYEQYF
.	TRBV7-9	CASSPWEGETQYF
.	TRBV29-1	CSVLVLDRLEQYF
.	TRBV30	CAWTGTRLAEQYF